The clone carrying this T cell receptor (beta chain) was recorded once. The data are from a study of cytomegalovirus exposure and HLA in healthy donors. Germline assignment: CDR1 SGHTA and CDR2 FQGNSA. J gave up 8 bases and V 5 bases, and 8 bases lay outside the gene matches. The CDR3 covers 13 residues. The PCR made use of 60 Vbeta and 13 Jbeta primers. TCRdb's copy holds only in-frame clones and misses some; the assay was immunoSEQ multiplex PCR. This table holds 100,000 to 150,000 clones, under 85% found once. The sample was PBMCs. J is TRBJ1-2 and V is TRBV7-2; 7 bases are a match to TRBD1. The sequence was collected from a boy aged 5-17 years in good health and CMV-seronegative. CDR3 nucleotides: TGTGCCAGCAGCGACAGGGTTTTAAGGGGCTACACCTTC. Its translation is CASSDRVLRGYTF.